This is a list of T cell receptor beta chains from one sample in a study of T cell changes during pregnancy in multiple sclerosis. Profiling relied on immunoSEQ multiplex PCR, and the TCRdb table lists in-frame clones only, not all of them. The sample consists of approximately 49,000 clones, 88% of them appearing once. The specimen comprised CD4+ T cells from peripheral blood mononuclear cells, sampled in the second trimester of pregnancy. These receptors were obtained from a female donor with multiple sclerosis, enrolled in a pregnancy study. Each CDR3 is given with its conserved first and last residue. Fields, in order: D gene, J gene, clone size, V gene, CDR3 DNA, CDR3 protein. D genes are given only for firm matches. Where a row states a size, it is once, few, many or the class of an expanded clone; other rows omit it.

d_call: TRBD2
j_call: TRBJ2-1
clone_size: -
v_call: TRBV2
cdr3_nt: TGTGCCAGCAGTGAAAGACTAGCGGGAGTGAATGAGCAGTTCTTC
cdr3_aa: CASSERLAGVNEQFF

d_call: TRBD1
j_call: TRBJ1-1
clone_size: few
v_call: TRBV9
cdr3_nt: TGTGCCAGCAGCCCAACCGGGACAGCGAACACTGAAGCTTTCTTT
cdr3_aa: CASSPTGTANTEAFF

d_call: -
j_call: TRBJ1-3
clone_size: -
v_call: TRBV30
cdr3_nt: TGTGCCTGGAAGAATAGTGGAAACACCATATATTTT
cdr3_aa: CAWKNSGNTIYF

d_call: -
j_call: TRBJ2-7
clone_size: -
v_call: TRBV14
cdr3_nt: TGTGCCAGCAGCCAAACAGACGCATTAACCTACGAGCAGTACTTC
cdr3_aa: CASSQTDALTYEQYF

d_call: TRBD2
j_call: TRBJ2-7
clone_size: -
v_call: TRBV5-4
cdr3_nt: TGTGCCAGCAGCTTGAGCGCTAGCGGGAATACCTACGAGCAGTACTTC
cdr3_aa: CASSLSASGNTYEQYF

d_call: -
j_call: TRBJ1-5
clone_size: once
v_call: TRBV27
cdr3_nt: TGTGCCAGCAGTTTACGGGGAGGACAGCCCCAGCATTTT
cdr3_aa: CASSLRGGQPQHF

d_call: -
j_call: TRBJ1-5
clone_size: -
v_call: TRBV7-2
cdr3_nt: TGTGCCAGCAGCTTAGGAGCAGGGAGCAATCAGCCCCAGCATTTT
cdr3_aa: CASSLGAGSNQPQHF

d_call: -
j_call: TRBJ1-2
clone_size: few
v_call: TRBV10-3
cdr3_nt: TGTGCCATCACTGGTGAGGCCAACTATGGCTACACCTTC
cdr3_aa: CAITGEANYGYTF

d_call: TRBD2
j_call: TRBJ2-2
clone_size: -
v_call: TRBV27
cdr3_nt: TGTGCCAGCAGTTGGCAAGCGGGAGGTACCGGGGAGCTGTTTTTT
cdr3_aa: CASSWQAGGTGELFF

d_call: TRBD1
j_call: TRBJ2-3
clone_size: -
v_call: TRBV5-1
cdr3_nt: TGCGCCAGCAGCCCAAGGACAGGAGGCACAGATACGCAGTATTTT
cdr3_aa: CASSPRTGGTDTQYF

d_call: -
j_call: TRBJ2-1
clone_size: -
v_call: TRBV5-6
cdr3_nt: TGTGCCAGCAGCACTTCTAGCACCAATGAGCAGTTCTTC
cdr3_aa: CASSTSSTNEQFF

d_call: TRBD1
j_call: TRBJ2-5
clone_size: -
v_call: TRBV4-1
cdr3_nt: TGCGCCAGCAGCCAACCCGACAGGGACCAAGAGACCCAGTACTTC
cdr3_aa: CASSQPDRDQETQYF

d_call: -
j_call: TRBJ1-1
clone_size: -
v_call: TRBV7-9
cdr3_nt: TGTGCCAGCAGGGGCAGTCTGAACACTGAAGCTTTCTTT
cdr3_aa: CASRGSLNTEAFF

d_call: TRBD1
j_call: TRBJ1-5
clone_size: -
v_call: TRBV11-2
cdr3_nt: TGTGCCAGCAGCACAGGGGGAAATCAGCCCCAGCATTTT
cdr3_aa: CASSTGGNQPQHF

d_call: TRBD1
j_call: TRBJ2-1
clone_size: -
v_call: TRBV11-1
cdr3_nt: TGTGCCAGCAGCTCTCGGGACAGTCCTGACAATGAGCAGTTCTTC
cdr3_aa: CASSSRDSPDNEQFF

d_call: -
j_call: TRBJ1-5
clone_size: -
v_call: TRBV30
cdr3_nt: TGTGCCTGGGACTCCTTAGGTCAGCCCCAGCATTTT
cdr3_aa: CAWDSLGQPQHF

d_call: TRBD2
j_call: TRBJ2-7
clone_size: -
v_call: TRBV2
cdr3_nt: TGTGCCAGCAGTAAACTAGCGGGAGAGGCGTACGAGCAGTACTTC
cdr3_aa: CASSKLAGEAYEQYF